The rows below give T cell receptor beta chains drawn from one sample of a study of OX40 agonist ivuxolimab in advanced cancers. Measured with immunoSEQ multiplex PCR; TCRdb has only the in-frame clones, and not every one. This table has tens of thousands of clones, roughly 87% appearing once. Specimen: CD4+ or CD8+ T cells sorted from blood, collected in a trial of the OX40 agonist ivuxolimab. These receptor sequences come from an adult with an advanced solid tumor such as melanoma, head and neck, liver or kidney cancer. Both conserved end residues are part of each CDR3. A D gene is named only where the DNA matches it firmly. For some rows the clone size is stated as once, few or many, or as a class when expanded; others skip it.

d_call: .; v_call: TRBV5-1; clone_size: few; j_call: TRBJ2-2; cdr3_aa: CASSLALALAGELFF; cdr3_nt: TGCGCCAGCAGCTTGGCACTAGCTTTAGCCGGGGAGCTGTTTTTT
d_call: .; v_call: TRBV5-4; clone_size: .; j_call: TRBJ1-1; cdr3_aa: CASQGGTEAFF; cdr3_nt: TGTGCCAGCCAAGGAGGGACTGAAGCTTTCTTT
d_call: .; v_call: TRBV5-4; clone_size: .; j_call: TRBJ2-7; cdr3_aa: CASSLGVERGGEQYF; cdr3_nt: TGTGCCAGCAGCTTGGGGGTGGAGAGAGGAGGCGAGCAGTACTTC
d_call: .; v_call: TRBV7-2; clone_size: .; j_call: TRBJ1-1; cdr3_aa: CASSLGQMNTEAFF; cdr3_nt: TGTGCCAGCAGCTTAGGGCAGATGAACACTGAAGCTTTCTTT
d_call: .; v_call: TRBV5-5; clone_size: .; j_call: TRBJ2-7; cdr3_aa: CASSLVSGYSYEQYF; cdr3_nt: TGTGCCAGCAGCTTGGTTTCTGGGTATAGCTACGAGCAGTACTTC
d_call: TRBD1; v_call: TRBV6-1; clone_size: .; j_call: TRBJ1-5; cdr3_aa: CASSDRGWSGTAAGQPQHF; cdr3_nt: TGTGCCAGCAGTGATAGGGGGTGGTCCGGGACAGCTGCGGGTCAGCCCCAGCATTTT
d_call: .; v_call: TRBV30; clone_size: .; j_call: TRBJ2-7; cdr3_aa: CAWSPSYEQYF; cdr3_nt: TGTGCCTGGAGTCCTTCCTACGAGCAGTACTTC
d_call: .; v_call: TRBV4-2; clone_size: .; j_call: TRBJ2-7; cdr3_aa: CASSRGEISSYEQYF; cdr3_nt: TGTGCCAGCAGCCGCGGGGAGATAAGCTCCTACGAGCAGTACTTC
d_call: TRBD2; v_call: TRBV23-1; clone_size: .; j_call: TRBJ2-1; cdr3_aa: CASSQPSSMMTSGGRYNEQFF; cdr3_nt: TGCGCCAGCAGTCAACCCTCCTCAATGATGACTAGCGGGGGGAGGTACAATGAGCAGTTCTTC
d_call: .; v_call: TRBV5-1; clone_size: once; j_call: TRBJ1-2; cdr3_aa: CASMPAAGLYGYTF; cdr3_nt: TGCGCCAGCATGCCCGCGGCGGGCTTATATGGCTACACCTTC
d_call: .; v_call: TRBV18; clone_size: .; j_call: TRBJ1-6; cdr3_aa: CASSPTNNPNSPLHF; cdr3_nt: TGTGCCAGCTCACCAACTAACAACCCTAATTCACCCCTCCACTTT
d_call: TRBD1; v_call: TRBV7-2; clone_size: .; j_call: TRBJ2-5; cdr3_aa: CASSLGQIKETQYF; cdr3_nt: TGTGCCAGCAGCTTGGGACAGATAAAGGAGACCCAGTACTTC
d_call: .; v_call: TRBV6-1; clone_size: .; j_call: TRBJ1-2; cdr3_aa: CASSEVERPNGYTF; cdr3_nt: TGTGCCAGCAGTGAAGTCGAAAGGCCCAATGGCTACACCTTC
d_call: TRBD2; v_call: TRBV4-1; clone_size: .; j_call: TRBJ2-2; cdr3_aa: CASSQDWSGAGPGELFF; cdr3_nt: TGCGCCAGCAGCCAAGATTGGAGCGGGGCCGGACCCGGGGAGCTGTTTTTT
d_call: TRBD2; v_call: TRBV30; clone_size: few; j_call: TRBJ2-2; cdr3_aa: CAWSPGLATGELFF; cdr3_nt: TGTGCCTGGTCTCCGGGACTAGCCACCGGGGAGCTGTTTTTT
d_call: .; v_call: TRBV30; clone_size: few; j_call: TRBJ1-1; cdr3_aa: CAWSVRGHWDTEAFF; cdr3_nt: TGTGCCTGGAGTGTACGTGGTCATTGGGACACTGAAGCTTTCTTT
d_call: TRBD1; v_call: TRBV19; clone_size: once; j_call: TRBJ2-3; cdr3_aa: CASSMAGQGNTDTQYF; cdr3_nt: TGTGCCAGTAGTATGGCCGGACAGGGAAACACAGATACGCAGTATTTT
d_call: .; v_call: TRBV5-8; clone_size: .; j_call: TRBJ2-3; cdr3_aa: CASSKGPLSATVTQYF; cdr3_nt: TGTGCCAGCAGCAAGGGTCCGCTTTCGGCGACAGTTACGCAGTATTTT
d_call: TRBD2; v_call: TRBV19; clone_size: .; j_call: TRBJ2-2; cdr3_aa: CASSIAPSGVTGELFF; cdr3_nt: TGTGCCAGTAGTATAGCGCCTAGCGGGGTCACCGGGGAGCTGTTTTTT
d_call: TRBD1; v_call: TRBV7-2; clone_size: .; j_call: TRBJ1-2; cdr3_aa: CASSSGTGNRYTF; cdr3_nt: TGTGCCAGCAGCTCTGGGACAGGGAATCGCTACACCTTC
d_call: TRBD1; v_call: TRBV5-1; clone_size: once; j_call: TRBJ2-1; cdr3_aa: CASSFPSGQVTYNEQFF; cdr3_nt: TGCGCCAGCAGCTTCCCCTCGGGACAGGTCACCTACAATGAGCAGTTCTTC
d_call: .; v_call: TRBV6-7; clone_size: once; j_call: TRBJ2-2; cdr3_aa: CASSLTGGSGELFF; cdr3_nt: TGTGCCAGCAGCTTAACCGGAGGGTCCGGGGAGCTGTTTTTT
d_call: TRBD2; v_call: TRBV4-2; clone_size: .; j_call: TRBJ2-5; cdr3_aa: CASSQAIAGGGETQYF; cdr3_nt: TGTGCCAGCAGCCAGGCAATAGCGGGGGGGGGCGAGACCCAGTACTTC
d_call: .; v_call: TRBV5-1; clone_size: few; j_call: TRBJ2-1; cdr3_aa: CASSFFELGRLNEQFF; cdr3_nt: TGCGCCAGCAGCTTTTTCGAGTTGGGACGGCTCAATGAGCAGTTCTTC
d_call: TRBD1; v_call: TRBV6-6; clone_size: .; j_call: TRBJ1-2; cdr3_aa: CASRPRQGAGYTF; cdr3_nt: TGTGCCAGCAGACCTCGACAGGGGGCTGGCTACACCTTC
d_call: TRBD2; v_call: TRBV25-1; clone_size: .; j_call: TRBJ2-1; cdr3_aa: CASSVSGRGGYNEQFF; cdr3_nt: TGTGCCAGCAGTGTTAGCGGGAGAGGTGGTTACAATGAGCAGTTCTTC
d_call: .; v_call: TRBV18; clone_size: few; j_call: TRBJ1-5; cdr3_aa: CASSPPEIPQRQHF; cdr3_nt: TGTGCCAGCTCACCACCGGAGATCCCCCAGCGCCAGCATTTT
d_call: .; v_call: TRBV6-1; clone_size: .; j_call: TRBJ2-1; cdr3_aa: CASRTRDTYNEQFF; cdr3_nt: TGTGCCAGCAGGACCCGGGACACCTACAATGAGCAGTTCTTC
d_call: TRBD1; v_call: TRBV5-6; clone_size: .; j_call: TRBJ2-1; cdr3_aa: CASSLARGQVNNEQFF; cdr3_nt: TGTGCCAGCAGCTTGGCCAGGGGACAGGTCAACAATGAGCAGTTCTTC
d_call: .; v_call: TRBV6-5; clone_size: .; j_call: TRBJ1-2; cdr3_aa: CASSYSSGKRYGYTF; cdr3_nt: TGTGCCAGCAGTTACTCGTCCGGGAAGCGGTATGGCTACACCTTC
d_call: TRBD1; v_call: TRBV6-5; clone_size: .; j_call: TRBJ2-7; cdr3_aa: CASSYSGTGGRYEQYF; cdr3_nt: TGTGCCAGCAGTTACTCAGGGACAGGGGGGCGATACGAGCAGTACTTC
d_call: .; v_call: TRBV10-1; clone_size: .; j_call: TRBJ2-7; cdr3_aa: CATHRSNEQYF; cdr3_nt: TGCGCTACGCACCGATCGAACGAGCAGTACTTC
d_call: .; v_call: TRBV7-3; clone_size: .; j_call: TRBJ1-2; cdr3_aa: CASSLKRNPGGGYTF; cdr3_nt: TGTGCCAGCAGCTTAAAACGGAACCCTGGGGGTGGCTACACCTTC
d_call: TRBD1; v_call: TRBV7-2; clone_size: .; j_call: TRBJ2-7; cdr3_aa: CASSSPGTGAYEQYF; cdr3_nt: TGTGCCAGCAGCTCGCCCGGGACAGGGGCCTACGAGCAGTACTTC
d_call: .; v_call: TRBV18; clone_size: .; j_call: TRBJ1-1; cdr3_aa: CASSTRGYVTEAFF; cdr3_nt: TGTGCCAGCTCAACCCGAGGGTATGTTACTGAAGCTTTCTTT
d_call: .; v_call: TRBV10-1; clone_size: .; j_call: TRBJ2-1; cdr3_aa: CASSESDGNYNEQFF; cdr3_nt: TGCGCCAGCAGTGAATCCGACGGAAACTACAATGAGCAGTTCTTC
d_call: .; v_call: TRBV14; clone_size: .; j_call: TRBJ1-1; cdr3_aa: CASSQDSPTEAFF; cdr3_nt: TGTGCCAGCAGCCAAGATTCGCCCACTGAAGCTTTCTTT
d_call: TRBD2; v_call: TRBV2; clone_size: .; j_call: TRBJ2-1; cdr3_aa: CATSGRLAPNEQFF; cdr3_nt: TGTGCCACCTCGGGGAGACTAGCGCCCAATGAGCAGTTCTTC
d_call: .; v_call: TRBV14; clone_size: .; j_call: TRBJ1-6; cdr3_aa: CASSQGIDKGINSPLHF; cdr3_nt: TGTGCCAGCAGCCAAGGGATAGATAAGGGGATTAATTCACCCCTCCACTTT
d_call: .; v_call: TRBV18; clone_size: .; j_call: TRBJ1-3; cdr3_aa: CASSPPRQGLGNTIYF; cdr3_nt: TGTGCCAGCTCACCACCCCGCCAGGGGCTCGGAAACACCATATATTTT
d_call: .; v_call: TRBV27; clone_size: .; j_call: TRBJ1-2; cdr3_aa: CASGAEGIHYGYTF; cdr3_nt: TGTGCCAGCGGCGCGGAGGGTATCCACTATGGCTACACCTTC
d_call: .; v_call: TRBV27; clone_size: once; j_call: TRBJ1-3; cdr3_aa: CASSPGAGNTIYF; cdr3_nt: TGTGCCAGCAGCCCAGGGGCTGGAAACACCATATATTTT
d_call: .; v_call: TRBV6-5; clone_size: .; j_call: TRBJ2-7; cdr3_aa: CASSYGQSYEQYF; cdr3_nt: TGTGCCAGCAGTTACGGACAGTCCTACGAGCAGTACTTC
d_call: .; v_call: TRBV28; clone_size: .; j_call: TRBJ1-6; cdr3_aa: CASSSPGSRQTGSPLHF; cdr3_nt: TGTGCCAGCAGCAGTCCGGGGAGCCGTCAAACAGGGTCACCCCTCCACTTT
d_call: .; v_call: TRBV30; clone_size: .; j_call: TRBJ1-1; cdr3_aa: CAWSRGANTEAFF; cdr3_nt: TGTGCCTGGAGTAGGGGCGCGAACACTGAAGCTTTCTTT
d_call: TRBD2; v_call: TRBV6-6; clone_size: .; j_call: TRBJ2-7; cdr3_aa: CAASSGTYEQYF; cdr3_nt: TGTGCCGCGTCTAGCGGGACCTACGAGCAGTACTTC
d_call: TRBD2; v_call: TRBV28; clone_size: .; j_call: TRBJ2-5; cdr3_aa: CASSLSPGLGAGDETQYF; cdr3_nt: TGTGCCAGCAGTTTATCTCCGGGACTAGGAGCGGGGGACGAGACCCAGTACTTC
d_call: .; v_call: TRBV19; clone_size: .; j_call: TRBJ1-4; cdr3_aa: CASSSRGQDEKLFF; cdr3_nt: TGTGCCAGTAGCTCTCGGGGGCAGGATGAAAAACTGTTTTTT
d_call: .; v_call: TRBV5-1; clone_size: few; j_call: TRBJ2-3; cdr3_aa: CASSLAQTTDTQYF; cdr3_nt: TGCGCCAGCAGCTTGGCCCAGACCACAGATACGCAGTATTTT
d_call: .; v_call: TRBV7-2; clone_size: .; j_call: TRBJ2-1; cdr3_aa: CASSRRVGEGEQFF; cdr3_nt: TGTGCCAGCAGCCGAAGGGTCGGGGAAGGTGAGCAGTTCTTC
d_call: TRBD2; v_call: TRBV2; clone_size: .; j_call: TRBJ2-5; cdr3_aa: CASGRTSSQETQYF; cdr3_nt: TGTGCCAGCGGGCGGACTAGCAGCCAAGAGACCCAGTACTTC
d_call: .; v_call: TRBV30; clone_size: once; j_call: TRBJ1-4; cdr3_aa: CAWRSRTVTNEKLFF; cdr3_nt: TGTGCCTGGAGAAGTCGGACGGTAACTAATGAAAAACTGTTTTTT
d_call: TRBD1; v_call: TRBV7-8; clone_size: .; j_call: TRBJ1-4; cdr3_aa: CASSSGQGKDEKLFF; cdr3_nt: TGTGCCAGCAGCTCCGGACAGGGTAAAGATGAAAAACTGTTTTTT
d_call: .; v_call: TRBV1; clone_size: few; j_call: TRBJ2-7; cdr3_aa: CTSSQEWVCGRSSYEQYF; cdr3_nt: TGCACCAGCAGCCAAGAATGGGTCTGCGGGAGGAGCTCCTACGAGCAGTACTTC
d_call: .; v_call: TRBV18; clone_size: .; j_call: TRBJ1-4; cdr3_aa: CASSPRSGSDEKLFF; cdr3_nt: TGTGCCAGCTCACCACGGTCGGGGTCTGATGAAAAACTGTTTTTT